The clone carrying this TCR beta chain appeared many times. The data derive from a study of kidney transplant recipient with SARS-CoV-2 infection. This CDR3 has 14 amino acids. Trimming at V came to 7 bases and at J to 1 base, leaving 6 bases not matched to a gene. Germline values: CDR1 MNHEY, CDR2 SVGAGI. MiXCR, run by TCRdb on the reads, gives a single entry per CDR3 protein. The table includes fewer than 250,000 distinct CDR3 sequences, roughly 26% detected once. The clonotype originates from a male patient between 25 and 40 years old who had COVID-19 and was a kidney transplant recipient. Some T cells may have originated in the graft donor. The chain carries TRBV6-5 and TRBJ2-7; TRBD1 agrees at 8 bases. Sequences were derived from a blood sample, sampled at baseline and on day 111 from a kidney transplant recipient. The CDR3 loop reads CASTYDRGSYEQYF. The CDR3, as DNA: TGTGCCAGCACCTACGACAGGGGTTCCTACGAGCAGTACTTC.